Below, one TCR beta chain is given with its context. This entry belongs to a study of T cell changes during pregnancy in multiple sclerosis. The CDR3 spans 12 residues. Between the trimmed V and J ends, which lost 6 bases and 5 bases, there was a span of 5 bases. Per the germline V gene, CDR1 is SNHLY and CDR2 is FYNNEI. Data came from immunoSEQ multiplex PCR; TCRdb stores just in-frame clones and leaves some out. The profile covers tens of thousands of clones, with roughly 92% appearing a single time and roughly 2.1% taken by the ten largest. The starting material was peripheral blood, obtained in the second trimester of pregnancy. V and J are TRBV2 and TRBJ1-6, with D hard to call. This clonotype was sampled from a female donor with multiple sclerosis, enrolled in a pregnancy study. The CDR3 DNA reads TGTGCCAGCAGCCCGGATAATTCACCCCTCCACTTT. Amino acid sequence: CASSPDNSPLHF.